This TCR beta chain was observed in a study of regulatory T cells in long-lasting Graves disease. Overall study findings and caveats: Relative to new patients (roughly 1,000), persistent patients exhibited greater sharing of public clonotypes (more than 2,500). Persistent disease showed a preference for TRBV28, TRBJ1-2 and TRBJ2-5.

HTBI primers from iRepertoire and Arm-PCR of CDR3 regions yielded the TCR beta libraries. TCRdb fed the multiplex PCR reads into MiXCR, producing one record per CDR3 protein. Among roughly 560,000 distinct CDR3 sequences listed, roughly 15% were seen once. This CDR3 region has 12 residues. Between the trimmed V and J ends, which lost 4 bases and 5 bases, there was a span of 11 bases. Looked up from germline, CDR1 is GTSNPN and CDR2 is SVGIG (reference sequence). Time point described: newly diagnosed GD, antithyroid drugs for less than 3 months. The TCR library was made from RNA that had been extracted from PBMCs in TRIzol. This clonotype has at least ten counts. Antigen specificity is unknown. The same sample was also studied in work on T cells in Graves' hyperthyroidism and ophthalmopathy. That report notes: Carried out on the TCR CDR3, a first-round RT-PCR used the HTBI primer set.

This clonotype originated in a woman aged 40-60 years with Graves disease. This chain connects TRBV30 to TRBJ2-5; D ambiguous. The sequencing here drew on peripheral blood mononuclear cells (PBMCs), taken at new diagnosis, from a patient treated with antithyroid drugs. CDR3 amino acids: CAWTLSGETQYF. CDR3 sequence (DNA): TGTGCCTGGACCCTCTCTGGGGAGACCCAGTACTTC. The full variable domain, with the rest looked up from reference TRBV30 and TRBJ2-5, is SQTIHQWPATLVQPVGSPLSLECTVEGTSNPNLYWYRQAAGRGLQLLFYSVGIGQISSEVPQNLSASRPQDRQFILSSKKLLLSDSGFYLCAWTLSGETQYFGPGTRLLVL.